Included here is one T cell receptor (beta chain) sequence, with context. Participant ages covered about 18 to 100 years across 20 to 30 US areas. Clinical history reported by participants formed the basis on which cohorts were assigned. This sample was included in a study of blood T cell repertoires in COVID-19. Overall study context: T cells, B-cell-depleted T cells, or PBMCs provided the cDNA or gDNA that served as material.

In the source study's methods: From reference gene primer amplification, estimates of nucleated cell counts were derived. Clones were read by immunoSEQ multiplex PCR, and TCRdb kept only the in-frame ones, dropping some. Clonal size and the V and J genes are those of that table, whereas D and trimming came from the DNA. The data hold fewer than 300,000 clones, with 85% observed a single time. The source of this sequence is a woman aged 50 to 60 who had recovered from COVID-19. What was sequenced was PBMCs or T cells enriched from blood (not recorded which).

CDR3 nucleotides: TGTGCCAGCAGGGGAGGGAGAGATGAAAAACTGTTTTTT. Its translation is CASRGGRDEKLFF. This chain uses TRBV6-5 with TRBJ1-4; no reliable D call. Trimming pared 6 bases from V and 6 bases from J, leaving 11 bases between. CDR1 and CDR2 from the germline V gene are MNHEY and SVGAGI. The CDR3 spans 13 residues.